A single sample gave rise to the 18 T cell receptor beta chains below, sequenced in a study of blood T cell repertoires in COVID-19. Some clones are missing from TCRdb's copy, which holds only in-frame ones; the method was immunoSEQ multiplex PCR. The data contain 120,000 or so clones, about 83% of them singletons. The sample consisted of peripheral blood. These receptors were taken from a man aged 65 to 79 with acute or convalescent COVID-19.

J is TRBJ2-3 and V is TRBV9, with 14 bases aligning to TRBD2. V lost 1 base to trimming and J lost 15 bases; unmatched junction nucleotides: 10. This CDR3 contains 15 residues. Germline V gene sequence: CDR1 SGDLS, CDR2 YYNGEE. The CDR3 is CASSVYGTSGGPLYF. The CDR3 region has the DNA TGTGCCAGCAGCGTATACGGGACTAGCGGGGGCCCTCTCTATTTT.

This clone was seen a single time. The chain employs TRBV30 and TRBJ1-1; D remains unclear. This CDR3 spans 13 amino acids. The V end lost 2 bases, the J end lost 1 base, and 8 bases lay between the germline ends. Germline loops: CDR1 GTSNPN, CDR2 SVGIG (reference sequence). The DNA for the CDR3 is TGTGCCTGGAGTTTAGCAAGGAACACTGAAGCTTTCTTT. Its translation is CAWSLARNTEAFF.

Only one count was recorded for this clone. The CDR3 nucleotides are TGTGCCAGCAGCTCCGGGACTAGCCTTCAAGAGACCCAGTACTTC. Translation gives CASSSGTSLQETQYF. The J gene is TRBJ2-5, the V gene TRBV11-1, with 9 bases that match TRBD2. Germline V gene lookup returns CDR1 SGHAT and CDR2 FQDESV (reference sequence). V was clipped by 4 bases and J by 2 bases; unmatched bases: 5. This CDR3 comprises 15 residues.

The V and J genes are TRBV15 and TRBJ1-3; D uncertain. Germline loops: CDR1 LNHNV, CDR2 YYDKDF (reference sequence). The V gene lost 1 base and the J gene lost 4 bases, with 5 bases spanning the gap. CDR3 length: 13 residues. For the CDR3, the DNA is TGTGCCACCAGCAGAGGTGCGGGAAACACCATATATTTT. Its translation: CATSRGAGNTIYF. Using reference TRBV15 and TRBJ1-3 for the parts outside the CDR3, the full variable domain is DAMVIQNPRYQVTQFGKPVTLSCSQTLNHNVMYWYQQKSSQAPKLLFHYYDKDFNNEADTPDNFQSRRPNTSFCFLDIRSPGLGDTAMYLCATSRGAGNTIYFGEGSWLTVV.

The chain recombines TRBV6-6 with TRBJ1-1; possible D gene TRBD1, 5 bases. V lost 5 bases and J lost 4, with 14 bases in between. Germline V gene sequence: CDR1 MNHNY, CDR2 SVGAGI (reference sequence). The CDR3 is made up of 14 amino acids. CDR3 in DNA: TGTGCCAGCAGTAACGACGGGGGGATCACTGAAGCTTTCTTT. The encoded protein is CASSNDGGITEAFF.

The chain couples TRBV7-8 to TRBJ2-3; perhaps TRBD2 as D (5 bases). Trimming took 5 bases from V and 2 from J, leaving 8 bases between them. Germline V gene sequence: CDR1 SGHVS, CDR2 FQNEAQ. The CDR3 extends over 13 amino acids. The CDR3 spells CASSLDYTDTQYF. For the CDR3, the DNA is TGTGCCAGCAGCCTAGACTACACAGATACGCAGTATTTT.

The sample holds a few counts of this clone. The gene calls are TRBV6-5 and TRBJ1-2, with a possible D match to TRBD1 (6 bases). In germline, CDR1 is MNHEY, CDR2 SVGAGI. This CDR3 is 15 amino acids long. V lost 0 bases and J 2 bases, leaving 10 bases between the germline ends. DNA for the CDR3: TGTGCCAGCAGTTACTCGGGACATGAGAACTATGGCTACACCTTC. Its translation is CASSYSGHENYGYTF.

The chain is built from TRBV12-3 or TRBV12-4 and TRBJ1-1; D ambiguous. V was pared by 6 bases and J by 6 bases, with 8 bases between. The CDR3 has 11 residues. CDR3 DNA sequence: TGTGCCAGCAGCCCTCCCGCTGAAGCTTTCTTT. Encoded protein: CASSPPAEAFF.

The sample holds one count of this clone. V is TRBV27 and J is TRBJ2-7; TRBD1 aligns across 9 bases. This CDR3 is 14 amino acids long. Germline-derived CDR1 and CDR2 are MNHEY and SMNVEV (reference sequence). J was trimmed by 5 bases and V by 6 bases; bases with no gene match: 8. CDR3 in DNA: TGTGCCAGCAGCCCGGGACAGGGACCCCACGAGCAGTACTTC. Translated: CASSPGQGPHEQYF.

This rearrangement joins TRBV7-8 to TRBJ2-7; 7 bases map to TRBD2. Germline V gives CDR1 SGHVS, CDR2 FQNEAQ. V trimming: 5 bases; J trimming: 2 bases; junction bases outside the gene matches: 6. This CDR3 has 14 residues. The CDR3, as DNA: TGTGCCAGCAGCGTTAGCGGGTTGGCCTACGAGCAGTACTTC. It specifies CASSVSGLAYEQYF. Supplemented by reference TRBV7-8 and TRBJ2-7, the full variable domain reads GAGVSQSPRYKVAKRGQDVALRCDPISGHVSLFWYQQALGQGPEFLTYFQNEAQLDKSGLPSDRFFAERPEGSVSTLKIQRTQQEDSAVYLCASSVSGLAYEQYFGPGTRLTVT.

The J gene is TRBJ2-1, the V gene TRBV29-1; possibly TRBD1 for D (5 bases). The CDR3 covers 10 residues. The V gene's germline CDR1 is SQVTM and CDR2 ANQGSEA. The V end was cut by 6 bases, the J end by 9 bases, with 9 bases between. CDR3 amino acids: CSVQGGEQFF. CDR3 in DNA: TGCAGCGTCCAGGGTGGTGAGCAGTTCTTC.

The V and J genes are TRBV11-2 and TRBJ1-2, with TRBD1 matching 9 bases. The CDR3 runs to 18 residues. The germline gives CDR1 SGHAT, CDR2 FQNNGV. The J segment lost 8 bases and the V segment lost 5 bases, leaving 21 bases of the junction unmatched. The DNA for the CDR3 is TGTGCCAGCAGCCTACCCCGGGACAGGGAACCCTCTGGGAAGGGCTACACCTTC. Its protein product is CASSLPRDREPSGKGYTF.

J is TRBJ1-4 and V is TRBV28, with 7 positions matching TRBD1. The CDR3 spans 14 residues. The J segment lost 5 bases and the V segment lost 6 bases, leaving 6 bases of the junction unmatched. Germline CDR1 is MDHEN and CDR2 is SYDVKM. The CDR3 is CASRTGQQNEKLFF. CDR3 bases: TGTGCCAGCAGGACGGGACAGCAAAATGAAAAACTGTTTTTT.

This clone was picked up a small number of times. The V and J genes are TRBV11-2 and TRBJ1-5, with TRBD1 identical over 9 bases. Germline CDR1 is SGHAT and CDR2 is FQNNGV. The J segment lost 9 bases and the V segment lost 0 bases, leaving 6 bases of the junction unmatched. There are 15 residues in the CDR3. The CDR3 DNA sequence: TGTGCCAGCAGCTTAGATCTGGACAGGGGCATGCCCCAGCATTTT. This codes for CASSLDLDRGMPQHF.

The V gene is TRBV6-2 or TRBV6-3, the J gene TRBJ1-6; no reliable D call. There are 18 residues in the CDR3. CDR1 and CDR2 from the germline V gene are MNHEY and SVGEGT. V lost 0 bases and J lost 13, with 25 bases in between. The CDR3 spells CASSYSIATRGTFNPLHF. CDR3 sequence (DNA): TGTGCCAGCAGTTACTCGATCGCCACCCGGGGAACATTTAATCCCCTCCACTTT.

The genes are TRBV6-5 and TRBJ2-7; TRBD1 matches 7 bases. The V gene end was trimmed by 7 bases and the J gene end by 0 bases; junction bases not matched to a gene: 6. The germline V gene encodes CDR1 MNHEY and CDR2 SVGAGI. The CDR3 sequence is 14 residues long. The CDR3 nucleotides read TGTGCCAGCACCACCCCAGGGGGCTCCTACGAGCAGTACTTC. Translating gives CASTTPGGSYEQYF.

V gene TRBV18 combines with J gene TRBJ1-4; 7 bases line up with TRBD1. Trimming cost V 3 bases and J 4 bases; bases outside gene matches: 5. CDR3 length equals 15 residues. The germline V gene has CDR1 KGHSH and CDR2 LQKENI. In DNA form, the CDR3 reads TGTGCCAGCTCACCGGCAGACAGGGATAATGAAAAACTGTTTTTT. This sequence encodes CASSPADRDNEKLFF.

The genes are TRBV18 and TRBJ1-4; the D gene is possibly TRBD1 (5 bases). The germline V gene encodes CDR1 KGHSH and CDR2 LQKENI. The CDR3 length is 17 residues. Trimming took off 2 bases at V and 0 bases at J, with 13 bases between the two ends. For the CDR3, the DNA is TGTGCCAGCTCACCAATCAGGGATGGGGCAACTAATGAAAAACTGTTTTTT. Translating it yields CASSPIRDGATNEKLFF.